This T cell receptor (beta chain) came from a study of blood T cell repertoires in COVID-19. Study-wide context: Both acute and convalescent COVID-19 samples were obtained from the United States, Italy and Spain. PBMCs, B-cell-depleted T cells, or T cells provided the cDNA or gDNA that made up the material.

V lost 0 bases, J lost 6 bases, and 8 bases stayed unmatched. The length of the CDR3 is 16 residues. The germline V gene encodes CDR1 GTSNPN and CDR2 SVGIG (reference sequence). As processed by the authors: Reference gene primer amplification in the assay estimated nucleated cell counts. Assay used: immunoSEQ multiplex PCR; TCRdb lists only in-frame clones, some missing. That table supplies the V and J calls and clone size; D and trimming were determined from the DNA. The sample consists of 180,000 or so clones, about 76% of them appearing once. Sequencing input: peripheral blood. The chain combines TRBV30 with TRBJ1-2; the match to TRBD1 covers 12 bases. The sequence came from a woman between 45 and 60 years old with active or convalescent COVID-19. CDR3 loop: CAWSVLGTGGGHGYTF. The CDR3 DNA reads TGTGCCTGGAGTGTACTCGGGACAGGGGGCGGCCATGGCTACACCTTC.